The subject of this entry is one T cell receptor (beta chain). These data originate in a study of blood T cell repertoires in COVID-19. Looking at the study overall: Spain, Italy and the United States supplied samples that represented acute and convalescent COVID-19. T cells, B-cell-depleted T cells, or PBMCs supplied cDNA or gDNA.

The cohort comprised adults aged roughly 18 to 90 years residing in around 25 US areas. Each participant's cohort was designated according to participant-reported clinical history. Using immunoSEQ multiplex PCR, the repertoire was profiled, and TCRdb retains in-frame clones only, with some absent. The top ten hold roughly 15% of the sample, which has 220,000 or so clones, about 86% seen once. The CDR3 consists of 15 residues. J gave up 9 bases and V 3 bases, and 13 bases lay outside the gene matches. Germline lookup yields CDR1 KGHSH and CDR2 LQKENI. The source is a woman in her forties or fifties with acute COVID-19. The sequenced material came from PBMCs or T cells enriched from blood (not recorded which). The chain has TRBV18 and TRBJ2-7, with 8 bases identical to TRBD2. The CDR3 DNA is TGTGCCAGCTCACCCGGCCTCCGGGAGGGGTCTTCGCAGTACTTC. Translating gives CASSPGLREGSSQYF. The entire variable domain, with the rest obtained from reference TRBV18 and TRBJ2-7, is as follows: NAGVMQNPRHLVRRRGQEARLRCSPMKGHSHVYWYRQLPEEGLKFMVYLQKENIIDESGMPKERFSAEFPKEGPSILRIQQVVRGDSAAYFCASSPGLREGSSQYFGPGTRLTVT.